In its sample, the clone carrying this TCR beta chain was seen many times. Its antigen remains unknown. Clones were sequenced by immunoSEQ multiplex PCR, and TCRdb holds only the in-frame ones, with some missing. The sample shows over 50,000 clones, roughly 80% of them seen only once. V lost 6 bases and J lost 7, with 19 bases in between. The CDR3 length is 15 residues. The germline gives CDR1 MNHNY, CDR2 SVGAGI (reference sequence). This sample stems from a study of T cell clones after liver transplantation. Overall study: As an antigen-independent comparator, third-party-reactive TCRbeta sequences came from pre-transplant mixed lymphocyte reactions. Apart from a few HCV-positive recipients, transplants were for non-autoimmune, non-viral reasons. Draws occurred before transplant, before withdrawal, and after complete or failed withdrawal. Overall study results and limits: Rather than being deleted, graft donor-reactive T cells may have moved into the graft.

The input for sequencing was CD4+ T cells from blood, taken before liver transplant. The receptor was isolated from a human donor who received a liver transplant. The J gene is TRBJ1-3, the V gene TRBV6-6; possible D gene TRBD1, 6 bases. Written as DNA, the CDR3 is TGTGCCAGCAGCCCAGGGGTGAGGGCGGGGAACACCATATATTTT. Amino acids: CASSPGVRAGNTIYF.